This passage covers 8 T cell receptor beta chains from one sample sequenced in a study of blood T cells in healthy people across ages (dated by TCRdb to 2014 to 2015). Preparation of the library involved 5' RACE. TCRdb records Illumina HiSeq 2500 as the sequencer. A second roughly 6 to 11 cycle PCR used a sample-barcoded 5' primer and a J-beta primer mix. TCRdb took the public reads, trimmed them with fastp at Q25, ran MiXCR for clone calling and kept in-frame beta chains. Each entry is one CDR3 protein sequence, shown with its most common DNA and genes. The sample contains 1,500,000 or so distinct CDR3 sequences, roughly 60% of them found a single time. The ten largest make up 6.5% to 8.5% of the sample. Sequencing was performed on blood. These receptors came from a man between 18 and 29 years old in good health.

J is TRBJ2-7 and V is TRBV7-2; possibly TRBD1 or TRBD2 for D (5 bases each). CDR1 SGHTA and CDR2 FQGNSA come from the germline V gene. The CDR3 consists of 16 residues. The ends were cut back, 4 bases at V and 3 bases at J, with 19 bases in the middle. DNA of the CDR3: TGTGCCAGCAGCTCTAAAGGGGTGGTCGAGGGCTACGAGCAGTACTTC. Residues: CASSSKGVVEGYEQYF.

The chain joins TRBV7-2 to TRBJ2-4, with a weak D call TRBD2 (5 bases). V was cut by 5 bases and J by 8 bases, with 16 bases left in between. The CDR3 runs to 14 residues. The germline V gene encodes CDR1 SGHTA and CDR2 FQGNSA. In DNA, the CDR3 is TGTGCCAGCAGCGTAGTTCGGGATAGGGACATTCAGTACTTC. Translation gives CASSVVRDRDIQYF.

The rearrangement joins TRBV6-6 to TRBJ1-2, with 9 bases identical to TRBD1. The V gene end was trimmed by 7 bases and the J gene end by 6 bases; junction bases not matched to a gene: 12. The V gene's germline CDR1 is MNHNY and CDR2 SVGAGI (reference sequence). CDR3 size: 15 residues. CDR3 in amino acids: CASTSGRDREDGYTF. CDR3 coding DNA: TGTGCCAGCACCTCCGGTCGGGACAGGGAGGATGGCTACACCTTC.

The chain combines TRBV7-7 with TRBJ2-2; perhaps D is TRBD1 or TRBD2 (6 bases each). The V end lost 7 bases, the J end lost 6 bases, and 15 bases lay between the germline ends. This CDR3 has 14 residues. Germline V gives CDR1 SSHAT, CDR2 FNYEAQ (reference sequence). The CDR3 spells CASTPLRGPGELFF. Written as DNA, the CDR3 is TGTGCCAGCACCCCCCTTCGGGGGCCCGGGGAGCTGTTTTTT.

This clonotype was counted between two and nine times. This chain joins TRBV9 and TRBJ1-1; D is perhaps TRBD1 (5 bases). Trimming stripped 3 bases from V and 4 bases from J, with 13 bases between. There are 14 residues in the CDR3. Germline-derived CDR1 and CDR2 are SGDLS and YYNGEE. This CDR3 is CASSATGGSTEAFF. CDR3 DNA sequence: TGTGCCAGCAGCGCCACCGGGGGATCCACTGAAGCTTTCTTT. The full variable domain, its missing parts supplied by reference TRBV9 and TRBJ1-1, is DSGVTQTPKHLITATGQRVTLRCSPRSGDLSVYWYQQSLDQGLQFLIQYYNGEERAKGNILERFSAQQFPDLHSELNLSSLELGDSALYFCASSATGGSTEAFFGQGTRLTVV.

The CDR3 sequence is CASSLKDLVAGWGYGYTF. The CDR3 nucleotides are TGTGCCAGCAGCTTAAAGGATTTGGTGGCAGGGTGGGGCTATGGCTACACCTTC. The V call is TRBV7-2, the J call TRBJ1-2; perhaps TRBD1 as D (5 bases). Trimming pared 2 bases from V and 4 bases from J, leaving 23 bases between. Germline V gene data show CDR1 as SGHTA and CDR2 as FQGNSA. The CDR3 is 18 residues long.

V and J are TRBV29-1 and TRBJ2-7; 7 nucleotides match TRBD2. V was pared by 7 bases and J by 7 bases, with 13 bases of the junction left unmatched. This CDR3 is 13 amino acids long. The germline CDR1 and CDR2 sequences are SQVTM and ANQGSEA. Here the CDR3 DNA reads TGCAGCGATAGGGACGGCGGGGGTAATGAGCAGTACTTC. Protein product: CSDRDGGGNEQYF.

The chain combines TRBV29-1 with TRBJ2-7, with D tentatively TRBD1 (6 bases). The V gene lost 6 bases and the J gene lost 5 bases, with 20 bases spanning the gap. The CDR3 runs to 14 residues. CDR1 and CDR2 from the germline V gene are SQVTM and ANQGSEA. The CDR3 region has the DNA TGCAGCGTAGGAGTGGACAGATCTCTTGACGAGCAGTACTTC. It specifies CSVGVDRSLDEQYF.